The sequence of this TCR beta chain was determined in a study of siplizumab effects on memory and regulatory T cells (dated by TCRdb to between 2019 and 2020). For context, the study as a whole: The study examined how the anti-CD2 antibody siplizumab affects alloreactive T-cell subsets in allogeneic mixed lymphocyte reactions built from human PBMCs.

Findings and caveats that apply to the study as a whole: Because sequences below about 10^-5 frequency were poorly captured, only a minor fraction of alloreactive clones could be mapped to unstimulated subsets. Of the alloreactive CD4+ clones that could be mapped, the Treg-derived share averaged around 64% with siplizumab compared with 25% to 30% in control reactions. Compared with memory T cells, unstimulated naive T cells appeared more diverse, and naive cells seemed to make a substantial contribution to the alloresponse. Whether proliferating Tregs from siplizumab cultures actually had suppressive function was not functionally confirmed. Siplizumab significantly reduced the cumulative frequency of alloreactive sequences traceable to unstimulated CD4+ memory T cells. Roughly 75-95% of proliferating CD4+ or CD8+ clones could not be assigned a naive or memory phenotype.

For this clone: No antigen is known for it. No base quality values were provided; no much bigger clone lies one nucleotide off.

Measured from the cysteine to the phenylalanine, the CDR3 is 13 residues long. The only DNA kept is the CDR3, 39 bases in frame from the first base. For CDR1 and CDR2, the germline V gene lists MDHEN and SYDVKM. V and J lose 7 bases and 7 bases, and a span of 17 bases separates them. The library relied on the immunoSEQ multiplex PCR assay. Each sample had some 96,000 TCR templates assayed by the deep sequencing platform. Genomic DNA extracted from sorted T cells was the material used for TCRbeta CDR3 sequencing. Under the source paper's analysis protocol: The R programming language was used for clonal analysis of TCRbeta CDR3 data. Alloreactive CD4+ and CD8+ clones were defined by comparing unstimulated samples with post-reaction CFSE-low samples. By matching sequences to the repertoires of sorted unstimulated Treg and non-Treg cells, each alloreactive CD4+ clone was assigned a regulatory or non-regulatory origin. TCRdb carries this immuneACCESS record with in-frame sequences only. Its versions omit some clonotypes, under half of them owing to an unresolved V gene in the studies checked, with the rest unexplained. V and J calls and clone size follow that table, whereas D and trimming were derived from the DNA. This sample has 85,000 to 130,000 clones in its table, and approximately 94% of those were observed once. Clones ranked in the top ten supply around 0.6% of the sample.

Sorted unstimulated T cells, along with proliferating T cells recovered from mixed lymphocyte reactions, underwent TCRbeta CDR3 sequencing. Fresh whole blood from about ten HLA-typed healthy donors served as the source for isolating PBMCs. To map where alloreactive clones came from, CD4+ regulatory T cells in the unstimulated state were FACS-sorted. The sequencing sample was made of Tregs sorted from blood. This receptor was identified in a human donor in good health. This chain joins TRBV28 to TRBJ2-7; TRBD2 could be the D gene, as 5 bases match. The nucleotides are TGTGCCAGCAAGTTCGGAGGTCGAAGGGAGCAGTACTTC. This gives the protein CASKFGGRREQYF.